This T cell receptor (beta chain) is from a study of cytomegalovirus exposure and HLA in healthy donors. Study-level results: Donor immune exposure was known only as CMV serostatus.

The study ran its PCR with 60 Vbeta and 13 Jbeta primers. Libraries were prepared by immunoSEQ multiplex PCR; TCRdb keeps only in-frame clonotypes and omits some of them. The data contain over 150,000 clones, roughly three quarters of them seen just once; the ten biggest clones take up roughly 12%. As for this clone: The antigen is not known.

Trimming removed 3 bases from V and 4 bases from J; junction bases left unmatched: 12. The CDR3 length is 16 residues. Germline V gives CDR1 SGHTA, CDR2 FQGNSA. This receptor was taken from a man aged 25 to 40 in good health and CMV-seropositive. Sequenced input: PBMCs. The chain links TRBV7-2 to TRBJ2-7, with 7 bases fitting TRBD1. CDR3 residues: CASSFLTGTVAYEQYF. The CDR3 nucleotides are TGTGCCAGCAGCTTTTTGACCGGGACAGTGGCTTACGAGCAGTACTTC. The full variable domain, with the rest looked up from reference TRBV7-2 and TRBJ2-7, is GAGVSQSPSNKVTEKGKDVELRCDPISGHTALYWYRQSLGQGLEFLIYFQGNSAPDKSGLPSDRFSAERTGGSVSTLTIQRTQQEDSAVYLCASSFLTGTVAYEQYFGPGTRLTVT.